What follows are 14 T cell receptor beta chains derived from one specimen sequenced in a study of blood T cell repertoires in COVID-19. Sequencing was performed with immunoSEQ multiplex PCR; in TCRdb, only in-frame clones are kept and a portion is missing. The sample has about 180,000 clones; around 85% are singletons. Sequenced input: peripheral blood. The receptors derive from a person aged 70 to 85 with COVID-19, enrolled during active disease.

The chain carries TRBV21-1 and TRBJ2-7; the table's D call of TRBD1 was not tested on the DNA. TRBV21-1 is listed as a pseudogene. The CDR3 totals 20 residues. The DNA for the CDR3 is TGTGCCAGCAGGAAGGGAGTTTTGGGGGACAGGGGATATTTTTCCCACGAGCAGTACTTC. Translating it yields CASRKGVLGDRGYFSHEQYF.

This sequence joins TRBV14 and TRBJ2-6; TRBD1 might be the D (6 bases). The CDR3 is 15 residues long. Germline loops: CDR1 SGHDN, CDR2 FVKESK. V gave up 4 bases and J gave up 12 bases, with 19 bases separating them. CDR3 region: CASSPQGITTRVLTF. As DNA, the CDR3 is TGTGCCAGCAGCCCGCAGGGGATTACTACGCGCGTCCTGACTTTC.

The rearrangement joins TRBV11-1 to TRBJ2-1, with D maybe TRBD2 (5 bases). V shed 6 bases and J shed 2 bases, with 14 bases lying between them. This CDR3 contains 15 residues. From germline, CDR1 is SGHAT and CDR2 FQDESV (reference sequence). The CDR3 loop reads CASRGDKETYNEQFF. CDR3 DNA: TGTGCCAGCAGGGGAGACAAGGAAACCTACAATGAGCAGTTCTTC.

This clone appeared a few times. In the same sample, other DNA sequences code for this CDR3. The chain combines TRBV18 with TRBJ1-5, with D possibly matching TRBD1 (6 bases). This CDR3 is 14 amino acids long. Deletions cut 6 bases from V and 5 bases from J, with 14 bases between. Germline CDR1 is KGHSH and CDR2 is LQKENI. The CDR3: CASSLQGRDQPQHF. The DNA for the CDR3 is TGTGCCAGCTCCCTACAGGGTAGGGATCAGCCCCAGCATTTT.

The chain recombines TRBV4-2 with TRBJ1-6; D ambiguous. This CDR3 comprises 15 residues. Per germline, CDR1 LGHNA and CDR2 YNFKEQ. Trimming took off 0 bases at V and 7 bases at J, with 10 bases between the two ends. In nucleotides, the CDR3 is TGTGCCAGCAGCCAAGAGGCGAGGCGGAATTCACCCCTCCACTTT. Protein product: CASSQEARRNSPLHF.

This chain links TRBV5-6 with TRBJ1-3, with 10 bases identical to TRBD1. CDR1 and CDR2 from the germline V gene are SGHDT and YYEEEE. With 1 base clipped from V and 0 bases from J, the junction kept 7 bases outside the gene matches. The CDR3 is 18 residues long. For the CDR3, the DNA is TGTGCCAGCAGCTTGATGGGACAGGGGCTCCTCTCTGGAAACACCATATATTTT. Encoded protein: CASSLMGQGLLSGNTIYF. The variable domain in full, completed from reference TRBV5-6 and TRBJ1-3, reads DAGVTQSPTHLIKTRGQQVTLRCSPKSGHDTVSWYQQALGQGPQFIFQYYEEEERQRGNFPDRFSGHQFPNYSSELNVNALLLGDSALYLCASSLMGQGLLSGNTIYFGEGSWLTVV.

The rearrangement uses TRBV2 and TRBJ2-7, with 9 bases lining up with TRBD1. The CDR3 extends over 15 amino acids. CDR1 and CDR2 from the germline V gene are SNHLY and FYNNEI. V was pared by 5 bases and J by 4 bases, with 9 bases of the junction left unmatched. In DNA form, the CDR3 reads TGTGCCAGCAGTAAAAACACGGGACAGGGATACGAGCAGTACTTC. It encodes CASSKNTGQGYEQYF.

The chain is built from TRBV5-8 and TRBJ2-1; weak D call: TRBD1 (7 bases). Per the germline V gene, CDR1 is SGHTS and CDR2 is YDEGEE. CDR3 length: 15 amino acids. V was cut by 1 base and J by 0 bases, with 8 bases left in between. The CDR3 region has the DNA TGTGCCAGCAGCTTGCAGGGGGGCTCCTACAATGAGCAGTTCTTC. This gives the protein CASSLQGGSYNEQFF.

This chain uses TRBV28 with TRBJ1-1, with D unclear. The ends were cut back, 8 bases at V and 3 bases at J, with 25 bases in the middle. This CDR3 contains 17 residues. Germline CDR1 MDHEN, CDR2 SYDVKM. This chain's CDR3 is CASLPPPGHRRDTEAFF. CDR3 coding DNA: TGTGCCAGCCTTCCCCCTCCGGGCCATAGGAGGGACACTGAAGCTTTCTTT.

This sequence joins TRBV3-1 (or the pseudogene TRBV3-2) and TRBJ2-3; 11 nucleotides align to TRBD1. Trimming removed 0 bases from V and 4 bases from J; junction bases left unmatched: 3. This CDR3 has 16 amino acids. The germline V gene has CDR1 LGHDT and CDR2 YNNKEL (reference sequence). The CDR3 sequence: CASSQEGQGVADTQYF. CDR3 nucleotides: TGTGCCAGCAGCCAAGAGGGACAGGGGGTAGCAGATACGCAGTATTTT.

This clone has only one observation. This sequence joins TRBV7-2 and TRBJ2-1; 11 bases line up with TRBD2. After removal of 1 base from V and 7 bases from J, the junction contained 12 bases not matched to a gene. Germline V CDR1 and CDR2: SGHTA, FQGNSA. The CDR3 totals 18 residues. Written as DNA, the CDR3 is TGTGCCAGCAGCTTAGGGGCCGGATTAGCGGGGGGGCAGAATGAGCAGTTCTTC. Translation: CASSLGAGLAGGQNEQFF.

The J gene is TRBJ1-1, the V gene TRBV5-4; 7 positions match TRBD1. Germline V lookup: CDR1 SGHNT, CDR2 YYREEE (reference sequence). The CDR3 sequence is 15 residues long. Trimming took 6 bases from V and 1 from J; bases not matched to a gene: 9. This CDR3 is CASTPAGGTNTEAFF. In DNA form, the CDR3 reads TGTGCCAGCACCCCCGCAGGGGGTACGAACACTGAAGCTTTCTTT.

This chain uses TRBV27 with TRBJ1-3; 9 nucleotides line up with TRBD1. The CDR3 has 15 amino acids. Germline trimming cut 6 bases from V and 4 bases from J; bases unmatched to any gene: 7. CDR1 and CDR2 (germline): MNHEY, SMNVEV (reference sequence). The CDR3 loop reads CASSHRGHSGNTIYF. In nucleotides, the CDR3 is TGTGCCAGCAGCCACAGGGGGCACTCCGGAAACACCATATATTTT.

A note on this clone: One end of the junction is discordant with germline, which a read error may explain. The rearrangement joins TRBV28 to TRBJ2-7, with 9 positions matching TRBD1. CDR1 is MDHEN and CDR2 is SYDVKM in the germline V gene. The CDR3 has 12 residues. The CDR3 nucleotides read TGTGCCAGCAGTTCCCTGGGACAGGGTAAGGACTTC. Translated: CASSSLGQGKDF.